This T cell receptor (beta chain) was obtained from a study of early T cells in non-severe SARS-CoV-2 infection (dated by TCRdb to the early 2020s). About the investigation overall: Because TCR sequencing was done on bulk RNA from unsorted whole blood, the alpha and beta chains could not be paired. Here is what the overall study found, with its caveats: VDJdb matching was skewed toward anti-spike CD8 responses and likely underestimated virus-specific expansions by missing private and CD4 specificities.

Library construction relied on 5' RACE. Sequenced using a NextSeq 500. The TCR library protocol attached unique molecular identifiers to individual cDNA molecules to correct for sequencing error and PCR bias. TCR alpha and beta chains were both sequenced, and the abundances of alpha and beta sequences in each sample were closely correlated with each other. The published analysis was carried out like this. Decombinator V4 was used to perform V gene, J gene and CDR3 annotation of TCR sequences. TCRs were defined as expanded if a significant change between any two time points was detected under a Poisson model with p below 0.0001. TCR abundances were normalised to the total number of TCRs sequenced per sample and were expressed as counts per million. TRAV1-2 paired with TRAJ12, TRAJ20 or TRAJ33 defined MAIT TCRs, while TRAV10 paired with TRAJ18 defined iNKT TCRs. VDJdb, accessed on 1 November 2021, was searched for TCRs annotated for CMV, EBV and SARS-CoV-2, and TCRs annotated for more than one antigen were excluded. TCRdb redid the processing of the public reads, applying fastp at Q25 and MiXCR, and retained in-frame beta chains. Every distinct CDR3 protein forms one entry, paired with its most common genes and DNA. V and J calls and clone size were set by TCRdb, not the authors. The table for this sample lists tens of thousands of distinct CDR3 sequences; 9.5% to 15% of them were counted only once. Jointly, the top ten make up approximately 4.5% of the sample.

V lost 5 bases and J lost 6 bases, and the count of bases not matched to a germline gene is 11. From the cysteine through the phenylalanine, the CDR3 covers 15 amino acids. Solely the CDR3 DNA is kept, with 45 bases framed from the first base. The CDR1 and CDR2 encoded by the germline V gene (reference sequence) are DFQATT and SNEGSKA. This clonotype appeared many times. The specificity of this receptor is unknown. Base qualities are not recorded, but no much larger clone differs from it by a single base. A case-control design nested within a healthcare worker cohort in London, UK, was used, with weekly nasopharyngeal swab PCR tests and blood sampling performed. Between 23 and 31 March 2020, the week of the UK lockdown, healthcare workers were enrolled and then followed up weekly for as long as 16 weeks.

The rearrangement combines TRBV20-1 with TRBJ2-7, and TRBD2 aligns with 12 junction nucleotides. The specimen was whole blood. The sequence derives from an adult who was a healthcare worker with PCR-confirmed SARS-CoV-2 infection or an uninfected control (not recorded which). For the CDR3, the sequence is CSASRLAGDSSEQYF. The DNA sequence is as follows: TGCAGTGCTTCTCGACTAGCGGGAGACAGTAGCGAGCAGTACTTC.